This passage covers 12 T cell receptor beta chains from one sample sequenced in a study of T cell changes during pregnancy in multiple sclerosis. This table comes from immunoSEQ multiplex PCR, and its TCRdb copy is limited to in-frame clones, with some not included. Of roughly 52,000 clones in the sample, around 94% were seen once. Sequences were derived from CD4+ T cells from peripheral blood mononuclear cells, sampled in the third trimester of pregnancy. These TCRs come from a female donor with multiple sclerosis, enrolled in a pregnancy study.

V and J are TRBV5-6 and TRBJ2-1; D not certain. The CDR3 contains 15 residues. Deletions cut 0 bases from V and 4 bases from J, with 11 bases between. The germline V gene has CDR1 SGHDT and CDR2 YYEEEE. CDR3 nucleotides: TGTGCCAGCAGCTTGGCCGCCTATCGTTACAATGAGCAGTTCTTC. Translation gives CASSLAAYRYNEQFF. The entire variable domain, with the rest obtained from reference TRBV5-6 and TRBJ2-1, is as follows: DAGVTQSPTHLIKTRGQQVTLRCSPKSGHDTVSWYQQALGQGPQFIFQYYEEEERQRGNFPDRFSGHQFPNYSSELNVNALLLGDSALYLCASSLAAYRYNEQFFGPGTRLTVL.

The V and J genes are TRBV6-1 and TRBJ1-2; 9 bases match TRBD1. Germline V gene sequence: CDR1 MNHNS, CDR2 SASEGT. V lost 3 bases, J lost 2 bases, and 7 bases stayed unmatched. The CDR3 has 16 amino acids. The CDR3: CASSEGQGLANYGYTF. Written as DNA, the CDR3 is TGTGCCAGCAGTGAGGGACAGGGTTTAGCAAACTATGGCTACACCTTC.

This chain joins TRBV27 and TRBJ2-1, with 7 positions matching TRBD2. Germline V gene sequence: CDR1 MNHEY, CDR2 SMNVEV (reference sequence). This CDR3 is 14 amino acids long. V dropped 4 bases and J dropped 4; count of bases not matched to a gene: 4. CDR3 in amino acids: CASSSLAVYNEQFF. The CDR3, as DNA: TGTGCCAGCAGTTCCCTAGCGGTGTACAATGAGCAGTTCTTC.

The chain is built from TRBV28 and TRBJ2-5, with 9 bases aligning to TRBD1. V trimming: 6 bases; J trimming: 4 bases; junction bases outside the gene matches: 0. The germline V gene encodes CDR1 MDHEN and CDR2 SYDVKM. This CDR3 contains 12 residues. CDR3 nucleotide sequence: TGTGCCAGCAGGACAGGGGGAGAGACCCAGTACTTC. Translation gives CASRTGGETQYF. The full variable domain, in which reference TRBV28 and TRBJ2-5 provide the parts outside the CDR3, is DVKVTQSSRYLVKRTGEKVFLECVQDMDHENMFWYRQDPGLGLRLIYFSYDVKMKEKGDIPEGYSVSREKKERFSLILESASTNQTSMYLCASRTGGETQYFGPGTRLLVL.

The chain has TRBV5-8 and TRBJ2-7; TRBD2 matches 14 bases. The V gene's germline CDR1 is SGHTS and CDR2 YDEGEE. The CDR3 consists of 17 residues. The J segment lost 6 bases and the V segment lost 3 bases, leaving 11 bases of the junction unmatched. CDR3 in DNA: TGTGCCAGCAGCTCGCGACTAGCGGGAGGGCCTCGGGGCGAGCAGTACTTC. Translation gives CASSSRLAGGPRGEQYF.

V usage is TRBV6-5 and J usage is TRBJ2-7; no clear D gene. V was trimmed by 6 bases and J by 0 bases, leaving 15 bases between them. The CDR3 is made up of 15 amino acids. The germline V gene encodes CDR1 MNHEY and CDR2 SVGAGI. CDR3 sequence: CASSPPGWYSYEQYF. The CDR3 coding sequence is TGTGCCAGCAGCCCCCCCGGGTGGTACTCCTACGAGCAGTACTTC.

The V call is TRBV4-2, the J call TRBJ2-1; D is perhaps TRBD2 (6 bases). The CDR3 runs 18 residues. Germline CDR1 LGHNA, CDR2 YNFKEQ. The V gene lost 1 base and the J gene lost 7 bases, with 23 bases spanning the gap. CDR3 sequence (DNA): TGTGCCAGCAGCCAAGTAGGGGTGACCTTAGCGGCAGTAAATGAGCAGTTCTTC. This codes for CASSQVGVTLAAVNEQFF.

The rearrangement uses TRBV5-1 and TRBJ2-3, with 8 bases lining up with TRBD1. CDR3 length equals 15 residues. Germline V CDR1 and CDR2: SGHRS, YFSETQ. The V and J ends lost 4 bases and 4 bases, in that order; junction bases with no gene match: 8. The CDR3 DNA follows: TGCGCCAGCAGCCCACCGGCAGGGGGCGCAGATACGCAGTATTTT. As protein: CASSPPAGGADTQYF.

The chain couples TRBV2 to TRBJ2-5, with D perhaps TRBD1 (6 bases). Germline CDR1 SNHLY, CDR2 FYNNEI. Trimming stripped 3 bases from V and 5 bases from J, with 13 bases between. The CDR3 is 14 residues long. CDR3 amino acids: CASSDGRRGETQYF. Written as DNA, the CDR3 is TGTGCCAGCAGTGATGGAAGAAGGGGGGAGACCCAGTACTTC.

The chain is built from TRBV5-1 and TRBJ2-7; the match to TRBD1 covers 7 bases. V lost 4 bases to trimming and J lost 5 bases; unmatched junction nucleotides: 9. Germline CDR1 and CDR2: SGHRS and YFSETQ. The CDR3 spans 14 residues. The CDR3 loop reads CASSQSGGDHEQYF. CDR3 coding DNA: TGCGCCAGCAGCCAATCAGGGGGTGATCACGAGCAGTACTTC.

CDR3 nucleotides: TGTGCCAGCAGTTTCGGGACAACTAATTCACCCCTCCACTTT. Amino acid sequence: CASSFGTTNSPLHF. J is TRBJ1-6 and V is TRBV27; TRBD1 is a possible D gene (6 bases). V dropped 3 bases and J dropped 6 bases, with 9 bases sitting between them. This CDR3 region has 14 residues. Germline-derived CDR1 and CDR2 are MNHEY and SMNVEV (reference sequence).

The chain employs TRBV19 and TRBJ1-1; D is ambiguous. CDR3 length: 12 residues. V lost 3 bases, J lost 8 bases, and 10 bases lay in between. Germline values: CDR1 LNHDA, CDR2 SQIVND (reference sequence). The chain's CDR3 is CASSMGSREAFF. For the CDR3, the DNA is TGTGCCAGTAGTATGGGCTCACGGGAAGCTTTCTTT.